This TCR beta chain was documented in a study of blood T cell repertoires in COVID-19. Study overall: The United States, Italy and Spain provided the acute and convalescent COVID-19 samples. T cells, B-cell-depleted T cells, or PBMCs supplied cDNA or gDNA.

The CDR3 runs to 12 residues. V lost 8 bases and J 7 bases, leaving 12 bases between the germline ends. CDR1 and CDR2 (germline): SNHLY, FYNNEI. Original data processing: By means of reference gene primer amplification, nucleated cell counts were estimated. Sequencing used immunoSEQ multiplex PCR; TCRdb keeps in-frame clones, though not all of them. V, J and clone size were drawn from that table, and D and trimming were deduced from the DNA. Of under 250,000 clones in the sample, roughly 84% are singletons; the top ten hold around 25%. J is TRBJ1-5 and V is TRBV2; tentative D call: TRBD1 (5 bases). The source is a man in his forties with acute or convalescent COVID-19. Sequencing was carried out using peripheral blood. The chain's CDR3 is CASAGWGQPQHF. The CDR3 DNA is TGTGCCAGCGCAGGGTGGGGACAGCCCCAGCATTTT.